This T cell receptor beta chain stems from a study of shared clonotypes between healthy human individuals. Deep-level assay runs were performed. Sorted-subset replicate PCR reactions contained about 200 ng DNA, corresponding to some 28,000 T cell genomes. Authors' processing steps: ImmunoSEQ yielded junction-only sequences lacking quality scores, so filtering differed. TCRdb keeps only in-frame clones here, not all; method: immunoSEQ multiplex PCR. V, J and clone size are those of that table, while D and trimming were read from the DNA. The sample holds millions of clones; around nine tenths are singletons and the top ten take about 0.13%. The CDR3 totals 15 residues. Trimming removed 0 bases at V and 4 bases at J, with 10 bases between. Germline values: CDR1 MRHNA, CDR2 SNTAGT. Points on this clone: Different DNA sequences within this sample yield the same CDR3.

The chain recombines TRBV6-4 with TRBJ2-1; D may be TRBD1 or TRBD2 (6 bases each). This TCR was recovered from a man between 18 and 35 years old in good health. Sequenced: naive CD4+ T cells sorted from blood. The subset was: CD45RA+ positively selected. CDR3 nucleotide sequence: TGTGCCAGCAGTGACTCCGGGGGCGCGTACAATGAGCAGTTCTTC. Amino acid sequence: CASSDSGGAYNEQFF.